This TCR beta chain comes out of a study of blood T cell repertoires in COVID-19. Overall study: Acute and convalescent COVID-19 samples came from the United States, Italy and Spain. In each case, the material was cDNA or gDNA derived from T cells, B-cell-depleted T cells, or PBMCs.

Sequenced by immunoSEQ multiplex PCR; TCRdb stores in-frame clones only, minus some. Among around 200,000 clones, 80% to 90% were seen once, and the ten largest hold roughly 2.4%. The TCR originated in a woman between 45 and 65 years old with acute or convalescent COVID-19. The sample consisted of peripheral blood.

The CDR3 reads CASSADRDNSPLHF. The CDR3 nucleotides read TGTGCCAGCAGCGCGGACAGAGATAATTCACCCCTCCACTTT. This chain links TRBV3-1 (or the pseudogene TRBV3-2) with TRBJ1-6; D might be TRBD1 (6 bases). This CDR3 has 14 residues. From germline, CDR1 is LGHDT and CDR2 YNNKEL (reference sequence). The V end lost 5 bases, the J end lost 5 bases, and 10 bases lay between the germline ends.